The sequence of this T cell receptor beta chain was determined in a study of T-cell reconstitution after alpha-beta-depleted transplantation in children. Deletions cut 7 bases from V and 2 bases from J, with 13 bases between. The germline gives CDR1 SGDLS, CDR2 YYNGEE. CDR3 size: 13 residues. For TCRbeta, the library was prepared with unique molecular identifiers. MiXCR was run by TCRdb on the PCR reads, yielding one entry per CDR3 protein. The sample gives about 300,000 distinct CDR3 sequences, 10% of which show up once; roughly 7% is in the top ten. This receptor was identified in a boy under three years old with acute myeloid leukemia, due to receive a stem cell transplant. The chain combines TRBV9 with TRBJ2-7; D may be TRBD1 (6 bases). Material: PBMCs, obtained before TCRalphabeta/CD19-depleted stem cell transplant. CDR3 loop: CASGRTETYEQYF. In DNA, the CDR3 is TGTGCCAGCGGAAGGACAGAGACCTACGAGCAGTACTTC.